This T cell receptor beta chain originates from a study of beta chain features in type 1 diabetes. As for the study in general: All samples together contributed 85 million to 120 million sorted cells for examination.

The V end was cut by 5 bases, the J end by 3 bases, with 5 bases between. The germline CDR1 and CDR2 sequences are MNHEY and SMNVEV (reference sequence). The CDR3 sequence is 11 residues long. As regards this clone: What it binds is unknown.

Expressed TCRB transcripts were sequenced because the isolated RNA had all been reverse transcribed beforehand. The study sequenced naive, central memory and regulatory T cell samples to an average of roughly 3.4 million reads. The protocol was immunoSEQ multiplex PCR, while the TCRdb copy is restricted to in-frame clones and leaves out a portion. Of roughly 500,000 clones listed, 30% are singletons. Findings and caveats of the study: Patients and controls would share equally any PCR tilt toward shorter templates. The study left unresolved whether HLA type influences TCRB rearrangement.

The chain is built from TRBV27 and TRBJ2-7; D gene ambiguous. The TCR was taken from a man aged 18 to 35 in good health. Sequencing used naive CD4+ T cells from blood. The CDR3 sequence is CASSSYYEQYF. The CDR3 bases are TGTGCCAGCAGTAGCTACTACGAGCAGTACTTC.